This is a list of T cell receptor beta chains from one sample in a study of blood T cell repertoires in COVID-19. Here immunoSEQ multiplex PCR was the method, and the copy in TCRdb shows in-frame clones only, minus some. The data show some 280,000 clones, 70% to 90% seen once. Sequences were obtained from peripheral blood. The receptors were sampled from a woman aged 55-75 years with acute or convalescent COVID-19. Each CDR3 is given with its conserved first and last residue. The D gene is left open where the match is weak. Rows may omit the clone size; those that give it use once, few, many or a size class.

>TRBV7-2|TRBJ1-2|TRBD1|-
TGTGCCAGCAGCTCTACCGGGACAGCTAACTATGGCTACACCTTC
CASSSTGTANYGYTF
>TRBV13|TRBJ2-7|-|-
TGTGCCAGCAGCTTTCGGGAGACTCTAGCTTTACCCAGCGAGCAGTACTTC
CASSFRETLALPSEQYF
>TRBV10-3|TRBJ1-2|-|-
TGTGCCATCAGCGACTTCCCTCGCGGGACTAATTATGGCTACACCTTC
CAISDFPRGTNYGYTF
>TRBV4-3|TRBJ1-5|-|-
TGCGCCAGCAGCCATCCACCAACGGTCTCGGGCAATCAGCCCCAGCATTTT
CASSHPPTVSGNQPQHF
>TRBV18|TRBJ1-1|-|-
TGTGCCAGCTCACCACCAGGGGCTTCGAACACTGAAGCTTTCTTT
CASSPPGASNTEAFF
>TRBV5-1|TRBJ2-1|-|-
TGCGCCAGCAGCTGGGGAACGGACAGATACAATGAGCAGTTCTTC
CASSWGTDRYNEQFF
>TRBV19|TRBJ1-1|-|-
TGTGCCAGTAGTACCCGGACAGAGAACACTGAAGCTTTCTTT
CASSTRTENTEAFF
>TRBV3-1/TRBV3-2|TRBJ2-7|-|-
TGTGCCAGCAGCTCCCTGCCGCGGCGGGGTTTCTACGAGCAGTACTTC
CASSSLPRRGFYEQYF
>TRBV4-3|TRBJ2-1|TRBD2|-
TGCGCCAGCAGCCAAGGGGCTTCTAGCGGGCTCTCCTACAATGAGCAGTTCTTC
CASSQGASSGLSYNEQFF
>TRBV10-3|TRBJ1-1|-|-
TGTGCCATCACCCGGCAGGGGCTGGCTTTCTTT
CAITRQGLAFF
>TRBV3-1/TRBV3-2|TRBJ1-2|TRBD1|once
TGTGCCAGCAGCCAAGGGACAGGGTTCGCTCAGAGCGGCTACACCTTC
CASSQGTGFAQSGYTF
>TRBV20-1|TRBJ2-3|-|-
TGCAGTGCTAGTATAGTACTAGCCGATAGTTCTAGCACAGATACGCAGTATTTT
CSASIVLADSSSTDTQYF
>TRBV6-5|TRBJ2-1|TRBD2|once
TGTGCCAGCCGGACGGTAGCGGGCGGGGGGGAGCAGTTCTTC
CASRTVAGGGEQFF
>TRBV5-1|TRBJ1-1|-|-
TGCGCCAGCAGCTCGGACAGTCGCGACACTGAAGCTTTCTTT
CASSSDSRDTEAFF
>TRBV27|TRBJ1-2|-|-
TGTGCCAGCAGTTTAGGTTTCGGAGGTGAGGGCTACACCTTC
CASSLGFGGEGYTF
>TRBV7-2|TRBJ1-3|-|-
TGTGCCAGCAGCTCGGTCGGGGGAACTGGAAACACCATATATTTT
CASSSVGGTGNTIYF
>TRBV7-9|TRBJ2-5|TRBD1|-
TGTGCCAGCAGTCCGTACAGGGGAACGGAGACCCAGTACTTC
CASSPYRGTETQYF
>TRBV19|TRBJ2-5|TRBD2|once
TGTGCCAGTAGTATCGGGGGGGACCGCCGGGAGACCCAGTACTTC
CASSIGGDRRETQYF
>TRBV7-9|TRBJ2-7|-|-
TGTGCCAGCAGCCCCAGCCCTCAGGGAACCTACGAGCAGTACTTC
CASSPSPQGTYEQYF
>TRBV28|TRBJ2-1|TRBD2|-
TGTGCCAGCAGCCTTAGCGGGAGATCAGATGAGCAGTTCTTC
CASSLSGRSDEQFF
>TRBV5-4|TRBJ1-1|-|-
TGTGCCAGCAGCTTGGGGGCAGGCGGGACTGAAGCTTTCTTT
CASSLGAGGTEAFF
>TRBV18|TRBJ2-3|-|-
TGTGCCAGCTCACGAGGACAGAATTTAGATACGCAGTATTTT
CASSRGQNLDTQYF
>TRBV10-3|TRBJ2-7|-|once
TGTGCCATCAGTGACTTACAGGCGCGTCAGGAGGAGCAGTACTTC
CAISDLQARQEEQYF
>TRBV7-8|TRBJ2-7|TRBD2|-
TGTGCCAGCAGCTTAGCCCGGCTAGCGGTCTCCTACGAGCAGTACTTC
CASSLARLAVSYEQYF
>TRBV27|TRBJ2-1|-|-
TGTGCCAGCAGTTTATCTTCGAGAAGAGGGGGGCAGTTCTTC
CASSLSSRRGGQFF
>TRBV24-1|TRBJ1-5|-|once
TGTGCCACCAGTGATCCGGGGGGGGGAAATCAGCCCCAGCATTTT
CATSDPGGGNQPQHF
>TRBV28|TRBJ2-7|-|-
TGTGCCAGCAGTTCCCTCGGGGGATCCGGCTACGAGCAGTACTTC
CASSSLGGSGYEQYF
>TRBV11-2|TRBJ1-2|-|-
TGTGCCAGCAGCCCGCGGCAGTTGACTAACTATGGCTACACCTTC
CASSPRQLTNYGYTF
>TRBV29-1|TRBJ1-2|TRBD1|-
TGCAGCGTTGAATGGACAGGGCCCTATGGCTACACCTTC
CSVEWTGPYGYTF
>TRBV6-2/TRBV6-3|TRBJ2-5|TRBD1|-
TGTGCCAGCAGCAGAGGGACAGGGCCCCAAGAGACCCAGTACTTC
CASSRGTGPQETQYF
>TRBV18|TRBJ2-3|-|-
TGTGCCAGCTCTCCCGGGACAAGCACAGATACGCAGTATTTT
CASSPGTSTDTQYF
>TRBV6-5|TRBJ2-3|-|-
TGTGCCAGTGGGACTCCCACAGATACGCAGTATTTT
CASGTPTDTQYF
>TRBV6-5|TRBJ2-7|-|-
TGTGCCAGTGCGGGGGACACCTACGAGCAGTACTTC
CASAGDTYEQYF
>TRBV5-6|TRBJ2-3|-|-
TGTGCCAGCAGCTTGAGAAGCCCAGATACGCAGTATTTT
CASSLRSPDTQYF
>TRBV9|TRBJ1-2|-|-
TGTGCCAGCAGCCCACCGGAGGCGTATGGCTACACCTTC
CASSPPEAYGYTF
>TRBV5-1|TRBJ2-1|TRBD1|-
TGCGCCAGCAGCTCCGGGACAGGGGGCTACAATGAGCAGTTCTTC
CASSSGTGGYNEQFF
>TRBV28|TRBJ1-2|-|-
TGTGCCAGCAGTTCACCTACCCCGGTAGACTATGGCTACACCTTC
CASSSPTPVDYGYTF
>TRBV19|TRBJ2-7|-|-
TGTGCCAGTAGTATAGGAAACAGGTTCTACGAGCAGTACTTC
CASSIGNRFYEQYF
>TRBV7-2|TRBJ2-5|TRBD2|-
TGTGCCAGCAGCCCCCTAGCGGGAGCGGGAGAGACCCAGTACTTC
CASSPLAGAGETQYF
>TRBV12-3/TRBV12-4|TRBJ2-3|-|-
TGTGCCAGCAGTCCTGGACAGACTTATACGCAGTATTTT
CASSPGQTYTQYF
>TRBV7-2|TRBJ1-3|TRBD1|-
TGTGCCAGCAGCTCCCACAGGGGGCGTCCTGGAAACACCATATATTTT
CASSSHRGRPGNTIYF
>TRBV3-1/TRBV3-2|TRBJ2-3|-|-
TGTGCCAGCATGCAGGGGATGACAGATACGCAGTATTTT
CASMQGMTDTQYF
>TRBV13|TRBJ2-7|TRBD1|-
TGTGCCAGCAGCCACCGACAGGGGGTTTCCTACGAGCAGTACTTC
CASSHRQGVSYEQYF
>TRBV7-6|TRBJ2-1|TRBD2|-
TGTGCCAGCAGCCCTATAGCGGGAGGGCCGGGGAATGAGCAGTTCTTC
CASSPIAGGPGNEQFF
>TRBV7-2|TRBJ1-5|-|once
TGTGCCGAAGGGCCAGGGGATAGCAATCAGCCCCAGCATTTT
CAEGPGDSNQPQHF
>TRBV14|TRBJ2-7|-|-
TGTGCCAGCAGCCAAGTTGGCAGGGGATTACCTTTAAACGAGCAGTACTTC
CASSQVGRGLPLNEQYF
>TRBV30|TRBJ1-2|-|-
TGTGCCTGGCAACAGGTTGACTATGGCTACACCTTC
CAWQQVDYGYTF